A selection of T cell receptor beta chains follows, all from one sample in a study of blood T cell repertoires in COVID-19. Sequencing used immunoSEQ multiplex PCR; TCRdb keeps in-frame clones, though not all of them. The sample includes roughly 77,000 clones, roughly 85% of them seen just once. The sample consisted of peripheral blood. Receptor source: a human donor in a cohort sampled during active COVID-19. The CDR3 runs from the conserved cysteine through the conserved F or W. A D gene is named only where the DNA matches it firmly. Expanded clones are given a class, and other clones once, few, many or no size at all.

v_call	d_call	clone_size	j_call	cdr3_nt	cdr3_aa
TRBV5-1	TRBD1	NA	TRBJ1-5	TGCGCCAGCAGCTTGGGGGGACAGGGAGGACCCCAGCATTTT	CASSLGGQGGPQHF
TRBV6-8	TRBD2	NA	TRBJ2-1	TGTGCCAGCAGTTACTTACAGACGGGAGGGGATGAGCAGTTCTTC	CASSYLQTGGDEQFF
TRBV25-1	TRBD1	NA	TRBJ2-2	TGTGCCAGCAGTGAGTTTACAGGGGGCACCGGGGAGCTGTTTTTT	CASSEFTGGTGELFF
TRBV5-4	NA	NA	TRBJ1-1	TGTGCCAGCAGCGTTGACACGGTGGGAGATACTGAAGCTTTCTTT	CASSVDTVGDTEAFF
TRBV11-2	NA	NA	TRBJ1-4	TGTGCCAGCTGTCCCGGGGAGATTGTTAATGAAAAACTGTTTTTT	CASCPGEIVNEKLFF
TRBV11-2	NA	NA	TRBJ2-3	TGTGCCAGCAGCCCCCCAGGGACAGATACGCAGTATTTT	CASSPPGTDTQYF
TRBV30	TRBD2	NA	TRBJ2-1	TGTGCCTGGAGTGACAAATCTAGCGGAATCTACAATGAGCAGTTCTTC	CAWSDKSSGIYNEQFF
TRBV9	NA	NA	TRBJ1-1	TGTGCCAGCAGCGTCGCAGGGATGAACACTGAAGCTTTCTTT	CASSVAGMNTEAFF
TRBV5-1	TRBD1	NA	TRBJ1-1	TGCGCCAGCAGCCAAACCACCGGGACAGCGGGCACTGAAGCTTTCTTT	CASSQTTGTAGTEAFF
TRBV7-2	NA	NA	TRBJ1-2	TGTGCCAGCAGCTTAATGGCAGTAAATGGCTACACCTTC	CASSLMAVNGYTF
TRBV27	NA	NA	TRBJ1-1	TGTGCCAGCAGTTTATCCCGGGTGGGGCTTTACACTGAAGCTTTCTTT	CASSLSRVGLYTEAFF
TRBV18	NA	NA	TRBJ1-6	TGTGCCAGCTCACTTGAGACAGGTGATAATTCACCCCTCCACTTT	CASSLETGDNSPLHF
TRBV6-1	NA	NA	TRBJ2-5	TGTGCCAGCTGTGAGGTCTACCGGGAGACCCAGTACTTC	CASCEVYRETQYF
TRBV7-2	TRBD2	NA	TRBJ2-1	TGTGCCAGCAGCCCCCCCCGACTAGCGGGGGGAAATGAGCAGTTCTTC	CASSPPRLAGGNEQFF
TRBV19	NA	once	TRBJ1-4	TGTGCCAGTAGTCCCAACAACCTTGCAACTAATGAAAAACTGTTTTTT	CASSPNNLATNEKLFF